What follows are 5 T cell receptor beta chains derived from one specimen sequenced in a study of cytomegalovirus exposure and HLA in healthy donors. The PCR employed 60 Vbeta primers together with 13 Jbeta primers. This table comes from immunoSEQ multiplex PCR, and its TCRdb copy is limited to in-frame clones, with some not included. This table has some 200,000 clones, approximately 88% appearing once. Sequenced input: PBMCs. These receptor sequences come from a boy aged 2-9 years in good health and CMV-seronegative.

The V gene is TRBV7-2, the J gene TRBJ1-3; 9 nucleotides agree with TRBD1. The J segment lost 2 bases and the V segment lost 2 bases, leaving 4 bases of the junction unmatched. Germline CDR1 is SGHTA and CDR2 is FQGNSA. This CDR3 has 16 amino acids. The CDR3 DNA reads TGTGCCAGCAGCTTAAGTGGGACAGGGACTGGAAACACCATATATTTT. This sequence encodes CASSLSGTGTGNTIYF.

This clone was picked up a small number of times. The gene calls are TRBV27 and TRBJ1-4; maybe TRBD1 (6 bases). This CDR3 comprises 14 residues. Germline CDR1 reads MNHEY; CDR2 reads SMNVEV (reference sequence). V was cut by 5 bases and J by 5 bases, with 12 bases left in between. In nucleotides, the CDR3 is TGTGCCAGCAGTCTCGACAGGAAGAATGAAAAACTGTTTTTT. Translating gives CASSLDRKNEKLFF.

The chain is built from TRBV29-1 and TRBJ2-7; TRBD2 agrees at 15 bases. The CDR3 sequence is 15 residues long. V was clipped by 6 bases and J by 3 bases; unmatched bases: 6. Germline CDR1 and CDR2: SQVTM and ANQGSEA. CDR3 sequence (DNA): TGCAGCGTGGCGGGACTAGCGGGAGGTAACTACGAGCAGTACTTC. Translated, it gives CSVAGLAGGNYEQYF.

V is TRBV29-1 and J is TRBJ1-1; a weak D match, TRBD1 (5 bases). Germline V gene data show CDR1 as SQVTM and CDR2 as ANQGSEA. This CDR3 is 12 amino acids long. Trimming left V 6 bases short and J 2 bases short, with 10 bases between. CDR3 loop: CSVAQGNTEAFF. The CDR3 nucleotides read TGCAGCGTCGCTCAGGGTAACACTGAAGCTTTCTTT. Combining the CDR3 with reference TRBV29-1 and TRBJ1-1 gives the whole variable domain SAVISQKPSRDICQRGTSLTIQCQVDSQVTMMFWYRQQPGQSLTLIATANQGSEATYESGFVIDKFPISRPNLTFSTLTVSNMSPEDSSIYLCSVAQGNTEAFFGQGTRLTVV.

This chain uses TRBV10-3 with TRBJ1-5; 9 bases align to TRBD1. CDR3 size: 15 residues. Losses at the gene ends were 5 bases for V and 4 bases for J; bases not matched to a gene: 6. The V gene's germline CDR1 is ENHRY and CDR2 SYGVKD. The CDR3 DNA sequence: TGTGCCATCAGTATGACAGGGGGATCGAATCAGCCCCAGCATTTT. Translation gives CAISMTGGSNQPQHF.